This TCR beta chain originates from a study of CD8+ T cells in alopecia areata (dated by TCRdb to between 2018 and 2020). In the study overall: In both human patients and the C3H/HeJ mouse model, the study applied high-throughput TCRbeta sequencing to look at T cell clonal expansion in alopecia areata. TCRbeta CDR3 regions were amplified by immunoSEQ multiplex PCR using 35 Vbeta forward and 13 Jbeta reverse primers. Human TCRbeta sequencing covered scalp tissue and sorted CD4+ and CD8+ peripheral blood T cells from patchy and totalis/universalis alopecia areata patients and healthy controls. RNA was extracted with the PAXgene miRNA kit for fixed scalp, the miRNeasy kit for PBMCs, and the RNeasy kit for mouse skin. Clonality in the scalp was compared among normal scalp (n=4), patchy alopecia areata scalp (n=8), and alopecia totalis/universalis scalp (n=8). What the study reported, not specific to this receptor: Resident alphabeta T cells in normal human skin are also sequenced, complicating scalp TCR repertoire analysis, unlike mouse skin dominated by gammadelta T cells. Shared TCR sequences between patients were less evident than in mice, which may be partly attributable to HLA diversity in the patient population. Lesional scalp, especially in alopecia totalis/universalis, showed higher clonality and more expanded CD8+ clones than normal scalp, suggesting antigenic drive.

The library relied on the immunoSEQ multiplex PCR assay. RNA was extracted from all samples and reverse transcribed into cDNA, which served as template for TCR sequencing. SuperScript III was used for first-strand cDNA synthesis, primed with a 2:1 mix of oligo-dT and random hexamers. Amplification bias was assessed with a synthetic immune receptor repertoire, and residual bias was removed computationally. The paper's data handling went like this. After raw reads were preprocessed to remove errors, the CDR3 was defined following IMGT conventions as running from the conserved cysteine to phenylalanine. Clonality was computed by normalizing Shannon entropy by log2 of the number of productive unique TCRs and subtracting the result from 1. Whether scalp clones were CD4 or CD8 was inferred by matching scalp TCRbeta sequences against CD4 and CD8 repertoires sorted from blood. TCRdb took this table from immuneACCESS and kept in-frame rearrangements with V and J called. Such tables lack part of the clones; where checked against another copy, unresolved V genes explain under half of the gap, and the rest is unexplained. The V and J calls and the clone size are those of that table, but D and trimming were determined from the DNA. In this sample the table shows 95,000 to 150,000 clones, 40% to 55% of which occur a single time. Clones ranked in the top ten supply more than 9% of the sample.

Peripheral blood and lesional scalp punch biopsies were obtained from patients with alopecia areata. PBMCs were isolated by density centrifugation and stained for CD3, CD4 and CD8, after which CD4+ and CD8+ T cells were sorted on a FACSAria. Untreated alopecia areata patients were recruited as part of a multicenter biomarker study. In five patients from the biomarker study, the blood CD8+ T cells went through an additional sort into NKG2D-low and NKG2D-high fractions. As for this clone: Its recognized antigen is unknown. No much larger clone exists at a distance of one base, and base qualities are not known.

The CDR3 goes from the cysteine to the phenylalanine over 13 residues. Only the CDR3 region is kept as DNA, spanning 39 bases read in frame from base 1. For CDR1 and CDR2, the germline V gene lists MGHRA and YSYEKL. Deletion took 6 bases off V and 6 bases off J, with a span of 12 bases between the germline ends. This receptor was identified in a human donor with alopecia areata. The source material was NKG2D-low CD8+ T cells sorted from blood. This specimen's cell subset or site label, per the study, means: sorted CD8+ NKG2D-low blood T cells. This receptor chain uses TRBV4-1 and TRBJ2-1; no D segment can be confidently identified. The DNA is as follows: TGCGCCAGCAGTGTCGACCTTACCAATGAGCAGTTCTTC. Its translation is CASSVDLTNEQFF.